This TCR beta chain was identified in a study of identical twins (TCRdb year 2016). For the wider study: To test whether fetal clonotypes persist, this study deep-sequenced TCR alpha and beta repertoires from monozygotic twins, from unrelated adults of various ages, and from cord blood. To rule out contamination, the twin experiments were replicated at different times with different library preparation protocols. What the work shows at the level of the full study, not this receptor alone: Fewer insertions were carried by abundant cord blood beta clonotypes, a similar but weaker trend appeared in young adult naive repertoires, and no such trend appeared in memory repertoires. In monozygotic twins, recombination models systematically underestimated out-of-frame TCR alpha sharing, but the models matched the sharing seen between unrelated individuals. Because the same donors could not be followed over many years, the conclusions relied on cross-sectional statistical analysis. Zero-insertion analyses could be partly confounded by invariant T cells such as MAIT and iNKT, though diverse VJ usage argued against such confounding for most clonotypes. In beta out-of-frame sequences, excess twin sharing was weaker, because having fewer shared sequences lowered the signal-to-noise ratio. Compared with coincidental sharing between unrelated individuals, an excess of low generation-probability sequences was observed among out-of-frame TCR alpha sequences shared between twins.

All donors were healthy Caucasians. The twin cohort comprised three pairs of female monozygotic twins, all aged roughly 18 to 30 years. CD4+ and CD8+ T cell populations were isolated with positive isolation kits from Invitrogen. For this clonotype: The antigen it binds to is not known. No base quality information exists; no much larger clone differs at one position.

Looking up the germline V gene (reference sequence) yields CDR1 SEHNR and CDR2 FQNEAQ. Trimming accounts for 5 bases at V and 3 bases at J, while the number of junction bases matched to no gene is 9. Reading from cysteine to phenylalanine, the CDR3 counts 16 amino acids. Only the CDR3 region is kept as DNA, spanning 48 bases read in frame from base 1. Library preparation employed 5' RACE. Sequenced using an Illumina HiSeq 2000. A universal primer binding site was added through template switching, and the final cDNA carried a unique molecular identifier so that TCR cDNA molecules could be counted accurately. Specific primers in the conserved constant-segment region were used to synthesize first-strand cDNA for TCR alpha and beta chains. To control for contamination, every cDNA library carried two barcodes: a SMART-Mk sample barcode plus Illumina barcodes. TruSeq adapter sequences, together with Illumina sample barcodes, were added in two successive PCR steps. The TCR alpha and beta cDNA libraries were sequenced on the Illumina HiSeq platform using custom primers. Under the source paper's analysis protocol: MiGEC processed the raw reads to extract unique molecular identifiers, while MiXCR was used to determine the CDR3 positions. For each individual, recombination models were inferred using an EM algorithm with the repgenHMM and IGoR tools. Shared clonotype analysis was performed with the tcR package in R, normalizing sharing by the product of cloneset sizes. Out-of-frame nonproductive sequences were analyzed to study raw recombination free of thymic and clonal selection effects. TCRdb reanalyzed the raw reads on its own, using fastp at Q25 for trimming and MiXCR for clone calling, and kept in-frame beta chains. Under each unique CDR3 protein, matching rows form one entry showing the most common genes and DNA. TCRdb's processing, not the authors', yielded these V and J calls. The sample table records 400,000 to 550,000 distinct CDR3 sequences; 14% of these occur just once. 0.95% to 1% of the sample is taken by the ten largest.

Another study also made use of these data, one on yellow fever vaccine responses in identical twins. The second study also describes: The T cell response to vaccination in identical twins was reported by the authors to appear partly convergent and partly personalized. Focusing on identical twins, the study followed the T cell clones that responded to the vaccine, and did so with precision.

The specimen sequenced was CD4+ T cells sorted from blood. Rearrangement joined TRBV7-9 to TRBJ2-7, with TRBD2 matching 11 junction bases. The origin of this receptor is a woman aged 18-35 years in good health. The encoded CDR3 is CASSPAGTSGYYEQYF. DNA sequence: TGTGCCAGCAGCCCCGCCGGGACTAGCGGTTACTACGAGCAGTACTTC.